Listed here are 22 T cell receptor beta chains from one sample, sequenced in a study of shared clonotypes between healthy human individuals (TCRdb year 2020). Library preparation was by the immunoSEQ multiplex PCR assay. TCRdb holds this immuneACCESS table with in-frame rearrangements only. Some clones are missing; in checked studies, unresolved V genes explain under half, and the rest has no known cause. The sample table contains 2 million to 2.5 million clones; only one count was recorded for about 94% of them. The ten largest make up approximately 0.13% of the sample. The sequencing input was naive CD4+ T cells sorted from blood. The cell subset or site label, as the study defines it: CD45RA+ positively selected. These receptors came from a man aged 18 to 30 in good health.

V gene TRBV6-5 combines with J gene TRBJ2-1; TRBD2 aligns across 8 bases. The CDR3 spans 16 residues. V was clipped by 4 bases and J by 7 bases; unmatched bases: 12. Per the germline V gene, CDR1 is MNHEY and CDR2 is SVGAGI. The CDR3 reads CASSSTPAGGLNEQFF. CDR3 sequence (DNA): TGTGCCAGCAGTTCCACTCCGGCGGGGGGCTTAAATGAGCAGTTCTTC.

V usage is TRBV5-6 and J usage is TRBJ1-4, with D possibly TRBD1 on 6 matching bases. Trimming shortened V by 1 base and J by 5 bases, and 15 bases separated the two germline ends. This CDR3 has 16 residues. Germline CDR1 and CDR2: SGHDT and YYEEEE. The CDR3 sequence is CASSLNSLRGNEKLFF. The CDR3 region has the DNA TGTGCCAGCAGCTTGAATTCGCTCAGGGGCAATGAAAAACTGTTTTTT.

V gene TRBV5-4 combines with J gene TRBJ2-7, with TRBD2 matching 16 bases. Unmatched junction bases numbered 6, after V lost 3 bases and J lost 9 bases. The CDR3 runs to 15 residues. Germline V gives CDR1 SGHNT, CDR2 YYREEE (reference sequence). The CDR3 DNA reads TGTGCCAGCAGCTCGGGACTAGCGGGGGGGCCGAGGCAGTACTTC. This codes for CASSSGLAGGPRQYF.

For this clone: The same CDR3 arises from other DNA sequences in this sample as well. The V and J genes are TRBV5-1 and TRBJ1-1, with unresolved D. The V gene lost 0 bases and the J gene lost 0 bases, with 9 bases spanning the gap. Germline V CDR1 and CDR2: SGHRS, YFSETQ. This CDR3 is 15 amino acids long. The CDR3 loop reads CASSLAGQMNTEAFF. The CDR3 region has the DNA TGCGCCAGCAGCTTGGCCGGGCAGATGAACACTGAAGCTTTCTTT.

The CDR3 region is CATSRDLHPSSYNEQFF. The CDR3 coding sequence is TGTGCCACCAGCAGAGATCTCCACCCGAGCTCCTACAATGAGCAGTTCTTC. The chain joins TRBV15 to TRBJ2-1, with D unresolved. The CDR3 has 17 amino acids. The V gene lost 0 bases and the J gene lost 0 bases, with 12 bases spanning the gap. CDR1 LNHNV and CDR2 YYDKDF come from the germline V gene (reference sequence).

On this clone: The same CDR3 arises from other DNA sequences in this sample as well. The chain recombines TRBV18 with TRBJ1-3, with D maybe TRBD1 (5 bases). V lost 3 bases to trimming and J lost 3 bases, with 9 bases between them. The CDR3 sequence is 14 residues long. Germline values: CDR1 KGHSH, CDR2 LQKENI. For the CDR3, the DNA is TGTGCCAGCTCACCGGGGACGGATGGAAACACCATATATTTT. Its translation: CASSPGTDGNTIYF.

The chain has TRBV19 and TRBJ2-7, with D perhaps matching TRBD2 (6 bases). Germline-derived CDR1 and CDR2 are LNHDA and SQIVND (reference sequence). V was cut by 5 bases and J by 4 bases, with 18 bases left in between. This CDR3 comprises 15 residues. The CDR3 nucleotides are TGTGCCAGTAGTCCACGATCGGCCGGGAGTTACGAGCAGTACTTC. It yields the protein CASSPRSAGSYEQYF.

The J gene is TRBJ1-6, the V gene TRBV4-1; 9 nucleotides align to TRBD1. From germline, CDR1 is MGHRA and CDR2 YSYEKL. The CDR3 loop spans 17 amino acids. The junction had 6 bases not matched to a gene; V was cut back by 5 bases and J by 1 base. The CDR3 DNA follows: TGCGCCAGCAGCTCCGGGACAGGGAATTCCTATAATTCACCCCTCCACTTT. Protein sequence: CASSSGTGNSYNSPLHF.

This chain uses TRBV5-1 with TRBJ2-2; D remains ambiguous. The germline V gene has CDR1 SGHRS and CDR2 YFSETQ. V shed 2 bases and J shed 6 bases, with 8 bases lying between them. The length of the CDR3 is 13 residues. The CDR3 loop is CASSLRAAGELFF. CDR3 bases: TGCGCCAGCAGCTTAAGGGCTGCCGGGGAGCTGTTTTTT.

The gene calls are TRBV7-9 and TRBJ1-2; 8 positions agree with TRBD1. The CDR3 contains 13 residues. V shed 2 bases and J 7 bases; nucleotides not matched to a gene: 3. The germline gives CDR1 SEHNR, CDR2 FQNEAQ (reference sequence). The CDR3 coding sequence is TGTGCCAGCAGCTTACAGGGGGCCGGTGGCTACACCTTC. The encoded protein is CASSLQGAGGYTF. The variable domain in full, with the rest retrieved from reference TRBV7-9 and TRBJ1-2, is DTGVSQNPRHKITKRGQNVTFRCDPISEHNRLYWYRQTLGQGPEFLTYFQNEAQLEKSRLLSDRFSAERPKGSFSTLEIQRTEQGDSAMYLCASSLQGAGGYTFGSGTRLTVV.

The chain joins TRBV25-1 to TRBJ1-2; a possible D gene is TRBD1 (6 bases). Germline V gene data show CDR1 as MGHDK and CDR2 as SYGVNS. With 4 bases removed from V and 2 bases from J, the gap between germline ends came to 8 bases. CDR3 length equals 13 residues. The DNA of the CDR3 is TGTGCCAGCAGTGCAACAGGGAACTATGGCTACACCTTC. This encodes CASSATGNYGYTF.

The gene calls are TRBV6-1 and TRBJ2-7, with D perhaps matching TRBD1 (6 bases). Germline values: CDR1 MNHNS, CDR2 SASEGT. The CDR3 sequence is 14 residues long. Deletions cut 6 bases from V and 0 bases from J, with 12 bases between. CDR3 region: CASSPDRFSYEQYF. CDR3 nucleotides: TGTGCCAGCAGCCCGGACAGATTCTCCTACGAGCAGTACTTC.

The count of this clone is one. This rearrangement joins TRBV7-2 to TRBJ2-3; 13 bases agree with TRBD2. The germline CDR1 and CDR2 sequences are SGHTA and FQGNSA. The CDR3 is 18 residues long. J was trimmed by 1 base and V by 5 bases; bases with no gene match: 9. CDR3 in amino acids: CASSPYSGLAGRTDTQYF. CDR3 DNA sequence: TGTGCCAGCAGCCCTTACTCGGGACTAGCGGGACGCACAGATACGCAGTATTTT.

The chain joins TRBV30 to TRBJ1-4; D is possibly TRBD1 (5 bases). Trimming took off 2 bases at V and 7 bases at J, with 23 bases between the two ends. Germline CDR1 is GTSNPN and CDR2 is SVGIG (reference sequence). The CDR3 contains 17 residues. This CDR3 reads CAWSQGTRAVWGEKLFF. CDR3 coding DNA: TGTGCCTGGAGTCAGGGCACTAGGGCCGTATGGGGTGAAAAACTGTTTTTT.

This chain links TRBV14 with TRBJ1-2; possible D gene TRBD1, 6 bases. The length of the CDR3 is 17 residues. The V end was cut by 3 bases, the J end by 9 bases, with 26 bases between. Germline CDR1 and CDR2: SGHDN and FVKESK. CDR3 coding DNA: TGTGCCAGCAGCCACCTAAGGGGCGAGAGACGGGGGCAACGCTACACCTTC. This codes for CASSHLRGERRGQRYTF.

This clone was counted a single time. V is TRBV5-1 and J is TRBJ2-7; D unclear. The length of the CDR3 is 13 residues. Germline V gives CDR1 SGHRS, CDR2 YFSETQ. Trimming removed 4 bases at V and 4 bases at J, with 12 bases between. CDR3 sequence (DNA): TGCGCCAGCAGCGGAAACGCCCATTACGAGCAGTACTTC. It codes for CASSGNAHYEQYF.

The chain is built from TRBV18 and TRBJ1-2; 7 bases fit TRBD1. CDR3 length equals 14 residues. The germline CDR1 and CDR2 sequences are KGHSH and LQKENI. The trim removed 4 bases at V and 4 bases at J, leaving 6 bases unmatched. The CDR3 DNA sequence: TGTGCCAGCTCACGGGACAGAGAGACCTATGGCTACACCTTC. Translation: CASSRDRETYGYTF.

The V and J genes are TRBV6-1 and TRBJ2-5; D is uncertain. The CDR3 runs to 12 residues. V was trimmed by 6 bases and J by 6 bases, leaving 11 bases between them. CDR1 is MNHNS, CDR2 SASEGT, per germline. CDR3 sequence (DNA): TGTGCCAGCAGCGCTCTACAGCAGACCCAGTACTTC. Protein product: CASSALQQTQYF.

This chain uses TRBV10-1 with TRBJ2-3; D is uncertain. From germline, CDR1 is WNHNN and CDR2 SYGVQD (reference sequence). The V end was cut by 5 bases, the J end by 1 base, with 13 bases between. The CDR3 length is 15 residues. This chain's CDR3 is CASSSARTGTDTQYF. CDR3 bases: TGCGCCAGCAGTTCCGCGCGGACCGGCACAGATACGCAGTATTTT.

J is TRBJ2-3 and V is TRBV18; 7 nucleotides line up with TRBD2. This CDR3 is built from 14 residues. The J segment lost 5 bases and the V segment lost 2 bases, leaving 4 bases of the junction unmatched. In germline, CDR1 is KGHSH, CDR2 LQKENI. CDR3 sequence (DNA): TGTGCCAGCTCACCATCTACTAGCGTAGATACGCAGTATTTT. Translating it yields CASSPSTSVDTQYF.

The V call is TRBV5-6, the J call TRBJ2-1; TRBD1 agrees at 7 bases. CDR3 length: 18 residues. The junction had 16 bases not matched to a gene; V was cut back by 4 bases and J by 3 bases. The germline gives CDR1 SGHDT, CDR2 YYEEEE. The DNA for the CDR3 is TGTGCCAGCAGCCCGGAAGGGGTAGGGACAGTCATCTACAATGAGCAGTTCTTC. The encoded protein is CASSPEGVGTVIYNEQFF.

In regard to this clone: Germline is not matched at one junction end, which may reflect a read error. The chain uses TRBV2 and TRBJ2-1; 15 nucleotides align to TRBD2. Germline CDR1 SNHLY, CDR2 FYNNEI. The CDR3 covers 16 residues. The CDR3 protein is CASREGLAGGYNEQFF. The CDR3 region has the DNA TGTGCCAGCAGGGAAGGACTAGCGGGAGGGTACAATGAGCAGTTCTTC.